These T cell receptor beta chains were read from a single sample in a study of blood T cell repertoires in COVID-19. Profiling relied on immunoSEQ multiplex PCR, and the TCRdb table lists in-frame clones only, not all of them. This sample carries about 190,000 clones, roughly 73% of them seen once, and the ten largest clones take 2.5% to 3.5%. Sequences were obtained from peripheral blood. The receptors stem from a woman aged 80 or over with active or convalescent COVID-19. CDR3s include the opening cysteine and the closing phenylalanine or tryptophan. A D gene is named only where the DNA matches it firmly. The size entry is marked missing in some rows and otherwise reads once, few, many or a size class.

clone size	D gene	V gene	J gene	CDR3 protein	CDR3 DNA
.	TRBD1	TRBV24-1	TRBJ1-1	CATSDPTQGDTEAFF	TGTGCCACCAGTGACCCAACTCAGGGGGACACTGAAGCTTTCTTT
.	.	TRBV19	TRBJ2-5	CANTGETQYF	TGTGCCAACACGGGGGAGACCCAGTACTTC
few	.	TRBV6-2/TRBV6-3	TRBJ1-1	CASSARRGNTEAFF	TGTGCCAGCAGCGCCCGGAGGGGGAACACTGAAGCTTTCTTT
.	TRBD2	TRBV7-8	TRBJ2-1	CASKPGLAGGAEQFF	TGTGCCAGCAAACCGGGACTAGCGGGGGGCGCTGAGCAGTTCTTC
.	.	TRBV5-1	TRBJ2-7	CASSLAPGLKEQYF	TGCGCCAGCAGCTTGGCCCCAGGGTTGAAAGAGCAGTACTTC
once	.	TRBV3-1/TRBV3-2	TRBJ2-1	CASSLTTSYNEQFF	TGTGCCAGCAGCCTAACAACCTCCTACAATGAGCAGTTCTTC
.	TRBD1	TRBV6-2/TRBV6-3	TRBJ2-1	CASSYGTGRDEQFF	TGTGCCAGCAGTTACGGGACAGGGCGGGATGAGCAGTTCTTC
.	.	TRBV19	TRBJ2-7	CASNRDLTRRDSYEQYF	TGTGCCAGTAACCGGGACTTAACACGACGGGACTCCTACGAGCAGTACTTC
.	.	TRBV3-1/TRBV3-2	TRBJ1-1	CASSQQGTEAFF	TGTGCCAGCAGTCAGCAGGGGACTGAAGCTTTCTTT
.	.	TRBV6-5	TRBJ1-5	CASSYGGAGQPQHF	TGTGCCAGCAGTTACGGGGGCGCGGGTCAGCCCCAGCATTTT
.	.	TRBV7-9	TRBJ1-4	CASSLGYNEKLFF	TGTGCCAGCAGCTTGGGCTATAATGAAAAACTGTTTTTT
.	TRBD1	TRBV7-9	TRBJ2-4	CASSFRDSPIQYF	TGTGCCAGCAGCTTTAGGGACAGCCCTATTCAGTACTTC
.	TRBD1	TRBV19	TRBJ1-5	CASSLRDRDQPQHF	TGTGCCAGTAGTCTCCGGGACAGGGATCAGCCCCAGCATTTT
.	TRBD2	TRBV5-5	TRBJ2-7	CASSGGLAGAYEQYF	TGTGCCAGCAGCGGGGGACTAGCGGGCGCCTACGAGCAGTACTTC
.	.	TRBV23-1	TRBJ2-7	CASSQPRDSAYEQYF	TGCGCCAGCAGTCAACCCCGAGACTCAGCCTACGAGCAGTACTTC
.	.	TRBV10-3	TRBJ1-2	CATTPMAANYGYTF	TGTGCCACCACCCCCATGGCGGCAAACTATGGCTACACCTTC
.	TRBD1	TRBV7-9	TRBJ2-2	CASSLGDRYTGELFF	TGTGCCAGCAGCTTAGGGGACAGATACACCGGGGAGCTGTTTTTT
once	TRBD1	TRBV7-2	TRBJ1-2	CASSLGTGWEGYTF	TGTGCCAGCAGCCTAGGGACAGGATGGGAGGGCTACACCTTC
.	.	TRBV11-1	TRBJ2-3	CASSRGAPSTDTQYF	TGTGCCAGCAGCCGGGGGGCCCCTAGCACAGATACGCAGTATTTT
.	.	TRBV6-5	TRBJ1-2	CASREIFNYGYTF	TGTGCCAGCAGGGAGATATTTAACTATGGCTACACCTTC
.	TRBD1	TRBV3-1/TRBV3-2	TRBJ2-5	CASSQGQPGVLTQYF	TGTGCCAGCAGCCAGGGACAGCCCGGGGTTCTGACCCAGTACTTC
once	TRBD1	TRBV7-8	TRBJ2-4	CASSGHGTDRLAKNIQYF	TGTGCCAGCAGCGGGCATGGGACAGACCGACTAGCCAAAAACATTCAGTACTTC
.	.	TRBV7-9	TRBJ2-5	CASSPTVVTIQGETQYF	TGTGCCAGCAGCCCTACGGTTGTCACTATTCAGGGGGAGACCCAGTACTTC
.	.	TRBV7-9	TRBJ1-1	CASSLGAGFTEAFF	TGTGCCAGCAGCTTAGGGGCAGGCTTCACTGAAGCTTTCTTT